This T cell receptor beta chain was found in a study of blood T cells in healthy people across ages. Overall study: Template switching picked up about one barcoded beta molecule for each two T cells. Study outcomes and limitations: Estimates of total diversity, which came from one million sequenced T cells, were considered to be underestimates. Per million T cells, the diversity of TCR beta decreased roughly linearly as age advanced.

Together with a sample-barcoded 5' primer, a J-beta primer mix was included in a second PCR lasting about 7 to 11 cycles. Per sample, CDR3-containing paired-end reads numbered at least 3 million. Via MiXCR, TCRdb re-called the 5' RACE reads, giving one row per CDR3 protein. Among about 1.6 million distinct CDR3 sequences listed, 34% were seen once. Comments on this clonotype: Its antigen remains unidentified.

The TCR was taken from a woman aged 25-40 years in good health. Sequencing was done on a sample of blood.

Written as DNA, the CDR3 is TGTGCCAGCAGCTTAGCCATCCTGGGGGGGAGGCAAGATACGCAGTATTTT. It specifies CASSLAILGGRQDTQYF. The gene calls are TRBV7-9 and TRBJ2-3, with 7 bases lining up with TRBD2. V shed 0 bases, J shed 5 bases, and the junction held 11 bases outside the gene matches. The germline V gene encodes CDR1 SEHNR and CDR2 FQNEAQ (reference sequence). The length of the CDR3 is 17 residues.